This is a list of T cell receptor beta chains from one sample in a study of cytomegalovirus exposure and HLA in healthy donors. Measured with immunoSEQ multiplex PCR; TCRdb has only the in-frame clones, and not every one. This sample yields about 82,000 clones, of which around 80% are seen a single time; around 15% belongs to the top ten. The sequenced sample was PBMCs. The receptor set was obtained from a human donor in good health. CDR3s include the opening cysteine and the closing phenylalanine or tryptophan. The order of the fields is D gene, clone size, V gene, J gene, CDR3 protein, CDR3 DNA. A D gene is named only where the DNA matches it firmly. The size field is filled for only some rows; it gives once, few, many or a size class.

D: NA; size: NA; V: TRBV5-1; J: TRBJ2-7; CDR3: CASSSPDSSYEQYF; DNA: TGCGCCAGCAGCTCCCCGGACAGTTCCTACGAGCAGTACTTC
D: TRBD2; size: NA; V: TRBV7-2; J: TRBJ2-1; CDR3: CASSWTRFDEQFF; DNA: TGTGCCAGCAGTTGGACTAGATTCGATGAGCAGTTCTTC
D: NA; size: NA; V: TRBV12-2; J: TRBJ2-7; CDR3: CASRLQARTSGTYEQYF; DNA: TGTGCAAGTCGCTTACAGGCTCGGACTAGCGGTACCTACGAGCAGTACTTC
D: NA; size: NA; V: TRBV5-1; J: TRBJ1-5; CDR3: CASSLTVNQPQHF; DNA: TGCGCCAGCAGCTTGACAGTCAATCAGCCCCAGCATTTT
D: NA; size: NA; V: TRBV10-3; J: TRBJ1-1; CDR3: CAISDPGDPRGTEAFF; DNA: TGTGCCATCAGTGACCCGGGGGACCCCCGGGGCACTGAAGCTTTCTTT
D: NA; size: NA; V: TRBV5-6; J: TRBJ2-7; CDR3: CASGGFEQYF; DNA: TGTGCCAGCGGCGGATTCGAGCAGTACTTC
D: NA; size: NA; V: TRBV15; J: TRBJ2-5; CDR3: CATSRDQGPTETQYF; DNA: TGTGCCACCAGCAGAGATCAGGGGCCGACCGAGACCCAGTACTTC
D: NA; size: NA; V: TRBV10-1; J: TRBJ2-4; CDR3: CATPPGQHEGGKNIQYF; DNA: TGCGCCACACCGCCCGGGCAGCACGAAGGGGGCAAAAACATTCAGTACTTC
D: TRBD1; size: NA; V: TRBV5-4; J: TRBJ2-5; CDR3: CASRLRRGETGTETQYF; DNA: TGTGCCAGCCGGCTAAGACGTGGTGAGACAGGGACAGAGACCCAGTACTTC
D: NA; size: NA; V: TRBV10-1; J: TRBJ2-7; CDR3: CASSRLIGGEQYF; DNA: TGCGCCAGCAGTCGCCTTATCGGGGGCGAGCAGTACTTC
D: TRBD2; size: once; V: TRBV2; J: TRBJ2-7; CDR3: CASSEALRGTSGAWYEQYF; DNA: TGTGCCAGCAGTGAAGCGCTTCGGGGGACTAGCGGGGCTTGGTACGAGCAGTACTTC
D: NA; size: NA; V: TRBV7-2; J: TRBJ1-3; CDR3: CASSVYGNTIYF; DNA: TGTGCCAGCAGCGTTTATGGAAACACCATATATTTT
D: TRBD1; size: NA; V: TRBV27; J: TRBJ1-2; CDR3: CASSLGTGGPYPF; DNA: TGTGCCAGCAGTCTTGGGACAGGGGGCCCCTACCCCTTC
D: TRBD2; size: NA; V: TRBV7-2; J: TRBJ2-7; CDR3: CASSYSGENLYEQYF; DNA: TGTGCCAGCAGCTATAGCGGGGAGAACCTCTACGAGCAGTACTTC
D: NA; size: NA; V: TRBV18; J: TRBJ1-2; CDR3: CASSPRQNYGYTF; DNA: TGTGCCAGCTCACCGCGGCAGAACTATGGCTACACCTTC
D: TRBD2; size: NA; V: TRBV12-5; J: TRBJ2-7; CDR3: CASGLGTSGSFSYEQYF; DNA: TGTGCTAGTGGTTTGGGGACTAGCGGGTCTTTTTCCTACGAGCAGTACTTC
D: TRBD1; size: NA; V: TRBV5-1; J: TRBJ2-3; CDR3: CASSPWTGQTDTQYF; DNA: TGCGCCAGCAGCCCATGGACAGGGCAGACAGATACGCAGTATTTT
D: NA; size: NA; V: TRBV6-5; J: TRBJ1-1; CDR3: CASSMDRNTEAFF; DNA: TGTGCCAGCAGTATGGACAGGAACACTGAAGCTTTCTTT
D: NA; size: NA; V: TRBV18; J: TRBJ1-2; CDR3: CASSPGQGGYGYTF; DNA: TGTGCCAGCTCACCAGGGCAGGGTGGCTATGGCTACACCTTC
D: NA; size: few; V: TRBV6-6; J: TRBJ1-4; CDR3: CATSKTGEKLFF; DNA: TGTGCCACCTCAAAAACCGGGGAAAAACTGTTTTTT
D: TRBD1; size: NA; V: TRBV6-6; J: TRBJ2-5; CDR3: CASIGGQGEETQYF; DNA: TGTGCCAGCATTGGGGGACAGGGTGAAGAGACCCAGTACTTC
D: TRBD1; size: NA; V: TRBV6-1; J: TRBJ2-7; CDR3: CASSEPGQGLDEQYF; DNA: TGTGCCAGCAGTGAACCGGGACAGGGGTTAGATGAGCAGTACTTC
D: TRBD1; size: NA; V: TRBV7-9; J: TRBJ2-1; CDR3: CASSLVATGVNEQFF; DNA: TGTGCCAGCAGCTTAGTTGCGACAGGGGTTAATGAGCAGTTCTTC
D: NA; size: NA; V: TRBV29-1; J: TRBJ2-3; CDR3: CSAVLGVTSTDTQYF; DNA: TGCAGCGCTGTGCTCGGGGTAACTAGCACAGATACGCAGTATTTT
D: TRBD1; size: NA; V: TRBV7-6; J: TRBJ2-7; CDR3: CASSVGDRGYEQYF; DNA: TGTGCCAGCAGCGTAGGGGACAGGGGCTACGAGCAGTACTTC
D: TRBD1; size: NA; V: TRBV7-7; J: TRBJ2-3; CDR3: CASSQGQGGTDTQYF; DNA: TGTGCTAGCAGCCAAGGACAGGGGGGAACAGATACGCAGTATTTT
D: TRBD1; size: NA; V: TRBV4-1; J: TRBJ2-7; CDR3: CASSPTWTGRGEQYF; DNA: TGCGCCAGCAGCCCGACCTGGACAGGTCGGGGCGAGCAGTACTTC
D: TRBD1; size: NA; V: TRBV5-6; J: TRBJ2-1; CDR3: CASSQDFFSGQGIYNEQFF; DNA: TGTGCCAGCAGCCAGGATTTCTTTTCCGGACAGGGGATTTACAATGAGCAGTTCTTC
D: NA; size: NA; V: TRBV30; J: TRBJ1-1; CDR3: CAWKNSGNTEAFF; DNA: TGTGCCTGGAAAAACTCAGGGAACACTGAAGCTTTCTTT
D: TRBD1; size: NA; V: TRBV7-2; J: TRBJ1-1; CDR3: CASSFTGTVEEAFF; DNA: TGTGCCAGCAGCTTTACCGGGACAGTCGAGGAAGCTTTCTTT
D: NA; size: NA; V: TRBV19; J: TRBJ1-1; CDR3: CASSLQVVMNTEAFF; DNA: TGTGCCAGTAGTTTACAGGTCGTCATGAACACTGAAGCTTTCTTT
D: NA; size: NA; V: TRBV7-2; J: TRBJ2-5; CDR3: CASSPGETQYF; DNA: TGTGCCAGCAGCCCCGGGGAGACCCAGTACTTC
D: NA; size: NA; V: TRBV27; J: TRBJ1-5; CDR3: CASSWGGGPQPQHF; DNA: TGTGCCAGCAGTTGGGGCGGGGGTCCTCAGCCCCAGCATTTT
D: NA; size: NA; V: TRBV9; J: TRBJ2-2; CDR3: CASSVEGQGKFWTGELFF; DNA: TGTGCCAGCAGCGTAGAGGGGCAGGGGAAGTTTTGGACCGGGGAGCTGTTTTTT
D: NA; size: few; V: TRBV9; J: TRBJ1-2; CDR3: CASSAGYGYTF; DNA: TGTGCCAGCAGCGCGGGCTATGGCTACACCTTC
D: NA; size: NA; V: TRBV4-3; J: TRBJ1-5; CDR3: CASSQDRRSNQPQNF; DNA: TGCGCCAGCAGCCAAGATCGGCGGTCGAATCAGCCCCAGAATTTT
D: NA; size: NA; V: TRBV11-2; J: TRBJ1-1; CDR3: CASSLGALGGEAFF; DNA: TGTGCCAGCAGCTTAGGGGCCCTGGGGGGTGAAGCTTTCTTT
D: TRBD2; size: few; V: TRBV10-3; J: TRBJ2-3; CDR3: CAISSLIGGTRDTQYF; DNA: TGTGCCATCAGTTCCTTAATCGGGGGGACTCGTGATACGCAGTATTTT
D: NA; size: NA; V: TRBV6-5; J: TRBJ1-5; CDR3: CASSRDYSQPQHF; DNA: TGTGCCAGCAGCCGGGACTATAGTCAGCCCCAGCATTTT
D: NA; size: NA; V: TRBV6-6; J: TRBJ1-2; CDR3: CASSPTGNYGYTF; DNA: TGTGCCAGCAGTCCCACAGGGAACTATGGCTACACCTTC
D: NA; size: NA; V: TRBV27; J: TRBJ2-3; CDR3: CATLRRGGPDTDTQYF; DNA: TGTGCCACCCTTAGGAGGGGGGGCCCGGACACAGATACGCAGTATTTT
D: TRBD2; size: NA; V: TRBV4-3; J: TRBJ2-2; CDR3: CASSPYSGGGELFF; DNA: TGCGCCAGCAGCCCCTACTCGGGAGGCGGGGAGCTGTTTTTT
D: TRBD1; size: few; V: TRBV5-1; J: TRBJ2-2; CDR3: CASSIGDRGTGELFF; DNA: TGCGCCAGCAGCATCGGGGACAGGGGGACCGGGGAGCTGTTTTTT
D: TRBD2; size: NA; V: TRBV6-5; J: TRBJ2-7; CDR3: CASRRIGLAVLEQYF; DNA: TGTGCCAGCAGACGAATTGGACTAGCGGTTCTCGAGCAGTACTTC
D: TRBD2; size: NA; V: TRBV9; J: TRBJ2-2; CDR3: CASTPAAGGTGELFF; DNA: TGTGCCAGCACCCCGGCGGCGGGGGGAACCGGGGAGCTGTTTTTT
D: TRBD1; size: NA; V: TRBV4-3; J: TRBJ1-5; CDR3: CASSQDAGTGYQAQHF; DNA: TGCGCCAGCAGCCAAGACGCCGGGACAGGATATCAGGCCCAGCATTTT
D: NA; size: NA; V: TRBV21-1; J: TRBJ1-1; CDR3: CASSKLDRTNTEAFF; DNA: TGTGCCAGCAGCAAATTGGACAGGACGAACACTGAAGCTTTCTTT
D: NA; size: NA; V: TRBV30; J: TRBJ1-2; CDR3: CAWSVRLEGPGGYTF; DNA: TGTGCCTGGAGTGTACGTCTGGAGGGGCCTGGAGGCTACACCTTC
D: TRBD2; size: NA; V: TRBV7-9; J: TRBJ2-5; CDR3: CASRTTSEPPETQYF; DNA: TGTGCCAGCAGGACGACTAGCGAGCCACCGGAGACCCAGTACTTC